The clone carrying this TCR beta chain was found many times. The antigen is unknown. TCRdb independently ran MiXCR on the 5' RACE reads; one entry per CDR3 protein. The profile shows fewer than 90,000 distinct CDR3 sequences, 7.1% of them singletons. The data were taken from a study of T cells after yellow fever vaccination. Background on the study: Those fractions that held only low numbers of cells were prepared using the SMART-Seq v4 Ultra Low Input RNA kit. Findings and limits, study-wide: The secondary T-cell response peaked on day 5, not day 15, but was weaker. The CD4 and CD8 compartments had a small share of their clonotypes in common.

Germline CDR1 SQVTM, CDR2 ANQGSEA. The length of the CDR3 is 12 residues. Deletions cut 1 base from V and 3 bases from J, with 7 bases between. The V gene is TRBV29-1, the J gene TRBJ2-7; D uncertain. Sample: CD8+ T cells sorted from PBMCs, taken around 5 days after the first yellow fever vaccination. The sequence was collected from a man between 18 and 35 years old who received the YFV17D yellow fever vaccine. The CDR3 here is CSVEVADYEQYF. The CDR3, as DNA: TGCAGCGTTGAAGTAGCCGACTACGAGCAGTACTTC.